Below are 10 T cell receptor beta chains sequenced from a single sample in a study of Ad26.COV2.S vaccination and SARS-CoV-2 variants. Assay: immunoSEQ multiplex PCR; the TCRdb copy retains only in-frame clones and omits some. Counted here are 200,000 to 300,000 clones, 70% to 90% occurring once; the ten biggest clones make up just under 3%. Treatment of the sample: roughly 19 received Ad26.COV2.S at low or high dose, single or two shots; several received placebo; per-sample allocation not given. Day 63 after the first vaccine or placebo injection was the time point for sampling. Sequencing used peripheral blood, obtained in a trial of Ad26.COV2.S vaccine versus placebo. The receptors stem from a person between 18 and 59 years old who received the Ad26.COV2.S COVID-19 vaccine or a placebo.

The chain recombines TRBV19 with TRBJ1-1; 9 bases fit TRBD1. The CDR3 length is 15 residues. V lost 5 bases, J lost 3 bases, and 7 bases stayed unmatched. Germline V lookup: CDR1 LNHDA, CDR2 SQIVND (reference sequence). CDR3 loop: CASSPNRGLDTEAFF. The CDR3 DNA reads as TGTGCCAGTAGTCCAAACAGGGGGCTGGACACTGAAGCTTTCTTT.

The rearrangement joins TRBV5-8 to TRBJ2-4; D unresolved. Trimming shortened V by 3 bases and J by 0 bases, and 13 bases separated the two germline ends. The CDR3 loop spans 16 amino acids. Germline values: CDR1 SGHTS, CDR2 YDEGEE. This CDR3 is CASSSMVTLAKNIQYF. In nucleotides, the CDR3 is TGTGCCAGCAGCTCCATGGTCACCCTAGCCAAAAACATTCAGTACTTC.

The rearrangement links TRBV7-2 to TRBJ1-2; possibly TRBD1 for D (5 bases). Germline CDR1 reads SGHTA; CDR2 reads FQGNSA. The CDR3 consists of 13 residues. V lost 5 bases and J 4 bases, leaving 11 bases between the germline ends. The CDR3 protein is CASSADRSYGYTF. The CDR3 nucleotides read TGTGCCAGCAGCGCCGACAGAAGCTATGGCTACACCTTC.

The chain uses TRBV5-4 and TRBJ2-2, with 7 bases identical to TRBD1. CDR3 size: 15 residues. Trimming removed 4 bases from V and 6 bases from J; junction bases left unmatched: 9. The germline gives CDR1 SGHNT, CDR2 YYREEE (reference sequence). The CDR3 sequence is CASSLTQQGAGELFF. The CDR3, as DNA: TGTGCCAGCAGCCTGACTCAGCAGGGGGCCGGGGAGCTGTTTTTT.

The chain carries TRBV7-8 and TRBJ2-7; tentative D call: TRBD1 (6 bases). The CDR3 has 17 residues. The germline CDR1 and CDR2 sequences are SGHVS and FQNEAQ. Trimming pared 5 bases from V and 4 bases from J, leaving 24 bases between. Written as DNA, the CDR3 is TGTGCCAGCAGCCCCCCGGACCGGACAGAAGTTATGTACGAGCAGTACTTC. As protein: CASSPPDRTEVMYEQYF.

The chain uses TRBV11-2 and TRBJ2-3, with a tentative D call TRBD1 (6 bases). Trimming cost V 5 bases and J 1 base, with 10 bases left between them. CDR1 and CDR2 (germline): SGHAT, FQNNGV. The CDR3 runs to 14 residues. In nucleotides, the CDR3 is TGTGCCAGCAGCCTACACAGGGGCACAGATACGCAGTATTTT. It yields the protein CASSLHRGTDTQYF.

The chain joins TRBV9 to TRBJ2-3, with 13 bases aligning to TRBD2. There are 20 residues in the CDR3. Germline trimming cut 3 bases from V and 6 bases from J; bases unmatched to any gene: 19. Looked up from germline, CDR1 is SGDLS and CDR2 is YYNGEE. The CDR3 is CASSARLAGGHSAEPDTQYF. The DNA for the CDR3 is TGTGCCAGCAGCGCAAGACTAGCGGGGGGCCACTCAGCGGAGCCTGATACGCAGTATTTT.

This clone has a single count. The gene calls are TRBV27 and TRBJ2-3; D is perhaps TRBD1 or TRBD2 (5 bases each). V lost 6 bases and J lost 4, with 11 bases in between. Germline V gene sequence: CDR1 MNHEY, CDR2 SMNVEV (reference sequence). The CDR3 is 13 amino acids. This CDR3 reads CASRGTMADTQYF. The CDR3 DNA is TGTGCCAGCAGGGGGACGATGGCAGATACGCAGTATTTT.

This chain joins TRBV27 and TRBJ1-2; D is unresolved. Germline loops: CDR1 MNHEY, CDR2 SMNVEV (reference sequence). This CDR3 is built from 13 residues. The V and J ends lost 3 bases and 0 bases respectively, with 5 bases between them. The CDR3 is CASSLAANYGYTF. The CDR3 nucleotides read TGTGCCAGCAGTTTGGCCGCTAACTATGGCTACACCTTC.

To note about this clone: A much larger clone differs by one base, so this may be a read error. The chain carries TRBV5-6 and TRBJ2-7; D may match TRBD1 or TRBD2 (7 bases each). Germline V gene data show CDR1 as SGHDT and CDR2 as YYEEEE. The ends were cut back, 10 bases at V and 2 bases at J, with 28 bases in the middle. This CDR3 has 17 amino acids. CDR3: CACCLGGGWAGPYEQYF. CDR3 nucleotide sequence: TGTGCCTGCTGCTTGGGAGGGGGCTGGGCGGGGCCCTACGAGCAGTACTTC. Using reference TRBV5-6 and TRBJ2-7 for the parts outside the CDR3, the full variable domain is DAGVTQSPTHLIKTRGQQVTLRCSPKSGHDTVSWYQQALGQGPQFIFQYYEEEERQRGNFPDRFSGHQFPNYSSELNVNALLLGDSALYLCACCLGGGWAGPYEQYFGPGTRLTVT.